Here is one T cell receptor (beta chain) with its context. Its antigen is not yet known. Per-base quality was not reported, and no clone a single base away is much larger than it. Other DNA sequences in this specimen translate into the identical CDR3. Using the deep immunoSEQ assay, multiplex PCR amplified TCR CDR3 regions from genomic DNA. Genomic DNA extracted from each cell subset was distributed evenly over all wells of several immunoSEQ 96-well plates, and each plate served as one replicate. For sorted subsets, each replicate PCR was loaded with 200 to 250 ng genomic DNA, equivalent to 30,000 or so T cell genomes. Purified libraries were measured with a Qubit 3.0 fluorometer, size-checked on a Bioanalyzer 2100, and measured again with the KAPA Library Quantification kit. Every immunoSEQ 96-well plate was sequenced on a separate single-read 150-cycle Illumina NextSeq 550 flow cell. As for how the authors treated the data: Because the immunoSEQ output included only junctional sequences and no quality scores, the filtering could not be the same as the filtering used for full-length reads. Sequences were annotated with PyIR, a Python wrapper for IgBLAST v1.9, and V/J genes and CDR3 were assigned using IMGT germline references. Reads were filtered out if the reads had weak V/J assignments (E-value above 1e-6), no CDR3, stop codons, out-of-frame junctions, or ambiguous translated residues. V3J clonotypes were defined as sequences sharing an identical inferred V gene, J gene, and CDR3 amino acid sequence. Percentage overlap between repertoires was computed as shared unique clonotypes divided by the size of the smaller repertoire. Richness of each repertoire was evaluated using RTK rarefaction, the Chao1 estimator, and Recon v2.1 estimates of unobserved clonotypes. Generation probabilities were computed with OLGA for all TCRbeta clonotypes obtained by the gDNA method from a few donors. Entries here come from immuneACCESS through TCRdb and include only in-frame sequences with V and J called. Some clones fail to appear in such tables; in the studies checked, an unresolved V gene covers under half of the shortfall, and the cause of the remainder is unknown. V and J calls and clone size are copied from that table; D and trimming were computed from the DNA. The sample table contains some 2.1 million clones; only one count was recorded for 93% of them. The top ten clonotypes cover 1.5% to 2% of the sample.

This record belongs to a study of shared clonotypes between healthy human individuals (TCRdb year 2020). Context from the whole study: The cohort comprised a couple of women and a few men aged 18 to 49 years. For each donor, three plates each were used for CD4 naive and CD4 memory, two plates were used for CD8 naive, and one plate was used for CD8 memory. Blood TCR repertoires of 5 or 6 healthy adults were deeply sequenced to estimate repertoire size and the extent of clonotype sharing between individuals. Libraries were prepared and TCR repertoires were sequenced by different laboratories using diverse techniques, in order to increase sequencing depth and limit assay-specific biases. Each donor's leukapheresis produced roughly between roughly 0.85 and 9.5 billion PBMCs.

CD8 naive samples consisted of CD45RO-negative cells that were positively selected for CCR7, yielding a CD45RA+CCR7+ population without TemRA cells. The donors were healthy, HIV-negative adults who had no recently reported acute infections or vaccinations. Every donor was a Caucasian adult residing in Nashville, Tennessee, USA. Blood was collected by leukapheresis, and PBMCs were isolated by Ficoll-Histopaque density gradient centrifugation and then cryopreserved in liquid nitrogen vapor phase. Purity and quantity of every magnetically sorted T cell population were checked by analytical flow cytometry. Genomic DNA was isolated from each sorted fraction and quantified by UV absorbance on a Nanodrop 2000c. CDR1 and CDR2 are drawn from the germline V gene (reference sequence): SEHNR, FQNEAQ. V and J lose 5 bases and 6 bases, and a span of 11 bases separates them. The CDR3 goes from the cysteine to the phenylalanine over 12 residues. Left in the record is the CDR3 DNA by itself, 36 bases read in frame from the first base.

General findings and caveats noted by the study authors: Clonotypes shared by all four sorted-subset donors showed higher generation probabilities than non-shared clonotypes. Sampling was restricted to blood, and TCR repertoires in tissues likely differ from the TCR repertoires found in blood. Sharing across several donors was observed for about 4.8% of naive CD4, under 4% of naive CD8, 2% to 2.5% of memory CD4, and around 0.4% of memory CD8 clonotypes. Naive subsets generally had larger estimated clonotype richness than memory subsets did. Based on pairwise subsampling, the degree of clonotype sharing among donors was expected to be affected by sequencing depth. Because the study included only a small number of donors, the genetic and exposure-history diversity represented was limited. Incomplete sequencing was indicated by rarefaction of sorted-subset datasets, despite the large sequencing depth.

The sequenced sample consisted of naive CD8+ T cells from PBMCs. Per the publication, the cell subset or site label means: CD45RA+CCR7+. This clonotype originated in a young man in good health. Some clones in this sample may be carry-over from other donors' samples. The chain is made from TRBV7-9 and TRBJ2-7; TRBD2 is perhaps the D gene, given 6 matching bases. The DNA sequence follows: TGTGCCAGCAGCCTGGGGGGTAGCGAGCAGTACTTC. This is translated as CASSLGGSEQYF. When the CDR3 is completed using the reference TRBV7-9 and TRBJ2-7 genes on either side, the full variable domain is DTGVSQNPRHKITKRGQNVTFRCDPISEHNRLYWYRQTLGQGPEFLTYFQNEAQLEKSRLLSDRFSAERPKGSFSTLEIQRTEQGDSAMYLCASSLGGSEQYFGPGTRLTVT.